This is a list of T cell receptor beta chains from one sample in a study of CXCR3-negative and CXCR3-positive naive CD8 T cells. TCRdb processed the 5' RACE reads again and assigns one entry to each CDR3 protein, with no DNA. The specimen's table records 55,000 to 65,000 distinct CDR3 sequences. Sequenced input: naive CXCR3+ CD8+ T cells from blood. The receptors come from a human donor in good health. Some clones in this sample may be carry-over from other donors' samples. CDR3s include the opening cysteine and the closing phenylalanine or tryptophan.

TRBJ2-2 | TRBV25-1 | CASSGVAGGNTGELFF
TRBJ2-3 | TRBV5-4 | CASSLVGGDVSGGTQYF
TRBJ1-1 | TRBV20-1 | CSARGKGRVAEAFF
TRBJ1-1 | TRBV4-2 | CASSQDPPPNTEAFF
TRBJ2-1 | TRBV7-9 | CASRGPSSGVYNEQFF
TRBJ2-7 | TRBV7-8 | CASRTSQGIWYEQYF
TRBJ2-2 | TRBV29-1 | CSVEDLHDTGELFF
TRBJ1-4 | TRBV9 | CASSGTGLYNEKLFF
TRBJ2-3 | TRBV29-1 | CSVGRIVTDTQYF
TRBJ2-5 | TRBV29-1 | CSVERKIPGQSQETQYF
TRBJ2-7 | TRBV28 | CASSLLRQNEQYF
TRBJ2-3 | TRBV7-6 | CASSLVSTDTQYF
TRBJ2-2 | TRBV7-9 | CASSSGLANTGELFF
TRBJ2-7 | TRBV28 | CASSSGAGSEQYF
TRBJ2-2 | TRBV7-2 | CASQTANTGELFF
TRBJ1-1 | TRBV4-1 | CASSQEKRVDTEAFF
TRBJ2-2 | TRBV29-1 | CSAEQGATGELFF
TRBJ2-4 | TRBV7-9 | CASSPPWGSKNIQYF
TRBJ2-2 | TRBV29-1 | CSATDSNTGELFF
TRBJ1-1 | TRBV4-2 | CASSQVFRGKNTEAFF
TRBJ1-1 | TRBV4-2 | CASSRASGGNTEAFF
TRBJ1-4 | TRBV9 | CASSSRDLELFF
TRBJ2-2 | TRBV20-1 | CSANNPGLATGELFF
TRBJ2-7 | TRBV5-1 | CASSPGLGNAYEQYF
TRBJ2-1 | TRBV11-2 | CASSLKDGPGQFF
TRBJ1-1 | TRBV7-2 | CASSSPGMNTEAFF
TRBJ2-2 | TRBV7-3 | CASSLTDSTGELFF
TRBJ2-1 | TRBV6-1 | CASSEAPGNEQFF
TRBJ2-7 | TRBV10-3 | CAISEPGLANSYEQYF
TRBJ2-7 | TRBV4-3 | CASSPDAGEYEQYF
TRBJ2-7 | TRBV6-5 | CASSYSRHEQYF
TRBJ2-7 | TRBV6-5 | CASSYSPSVAGAYEQYF
TRBJ1-1 | TRBV7-3 | CASSERTGWNTEAFF
TRBJ2-2 | TRBV7-2 | CASSLAGLANTGELFF
TRBJ2-1 | TRBV12-3/TRBV12-4 | CASTLSGGFDEQFF
TRBJ1-1 | TRBV7-3 | CASSLQSNTEAFF
TRBJ2-3 | TRBV19 | CASSARDTPRTDTQYF
TRBJ2-3 | TRBV4-3 | CASSQDGRGSTDTQYF
TRBJ2-3 | TRBV9 | CASSSRGVTDTQYF